Reported below is one T cell receptor beta chain. Generated by immunoSEQ multiplex PCR, the TCRdb table keeps only in-frame clones and is missing some. The sample includes around 81,000 clones, 70% to 90% of them seen just once. The sample is drawn from a study of OX40 agonist ivuxolimab in advanced cancers. Study information: Males comprised 82.7% of the group, whose mean age was roughly 60 years (range roughly 23 to 90).

From germline, CDR1 is MNHEY and CDR2 SMNVEV (reference sequence). The junction had 6 bases not matched to a gene; V was cut back by 4 bases and J by 4 bases. The CDR3 has 16 amino acids. The clonotype was recovered from an adult with an advanced solid tumor such as melanoma, head and neck, liver or kidney cancer. This specimen was CD4+ or CD8+ T cells sorted from blood, taken in a trial of the OX40 agonist ivuxolimab. The rearrangement links TRBV27 to TRBJ1-5, with 11 bases that match TRBD1. In DNA form, the CDR3 reads TGTGCCAGCAGTTCCGGGACAGGGGGTCGAAATCAGCCCCAGCATTTT. Amino acid sequence: CASSSGTGGRNQPQHF.